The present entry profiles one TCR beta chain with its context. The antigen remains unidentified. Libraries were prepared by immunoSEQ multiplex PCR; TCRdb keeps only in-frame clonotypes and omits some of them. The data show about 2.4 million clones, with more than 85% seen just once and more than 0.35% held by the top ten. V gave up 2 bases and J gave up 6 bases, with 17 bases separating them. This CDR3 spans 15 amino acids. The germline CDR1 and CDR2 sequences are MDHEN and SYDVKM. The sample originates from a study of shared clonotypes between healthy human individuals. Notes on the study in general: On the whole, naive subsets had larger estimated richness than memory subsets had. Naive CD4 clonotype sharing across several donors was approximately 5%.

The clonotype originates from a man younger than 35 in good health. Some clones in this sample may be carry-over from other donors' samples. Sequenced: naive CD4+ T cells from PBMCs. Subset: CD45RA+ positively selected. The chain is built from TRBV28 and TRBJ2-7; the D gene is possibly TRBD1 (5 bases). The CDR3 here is CASSLSRARRGEQYF. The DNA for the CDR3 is TGTGCCAGCAGTTTAAGTAGGGCCCGTAGGGGCGAGCAGTACTTC.